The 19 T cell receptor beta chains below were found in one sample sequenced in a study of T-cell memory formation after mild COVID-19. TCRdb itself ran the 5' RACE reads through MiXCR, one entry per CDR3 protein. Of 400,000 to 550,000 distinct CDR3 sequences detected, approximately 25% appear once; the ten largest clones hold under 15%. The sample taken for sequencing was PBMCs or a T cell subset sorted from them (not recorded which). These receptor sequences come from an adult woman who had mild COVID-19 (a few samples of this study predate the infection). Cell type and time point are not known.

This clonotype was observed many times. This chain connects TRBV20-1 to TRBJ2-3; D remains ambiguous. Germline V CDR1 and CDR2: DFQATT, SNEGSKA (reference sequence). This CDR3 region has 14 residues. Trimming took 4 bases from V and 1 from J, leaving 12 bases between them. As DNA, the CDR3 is TGCAGTGCTATCCGGAGAAGCGGCACAGATACGCAGTATTTT. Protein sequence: CSAIRRSGTDTQYF.

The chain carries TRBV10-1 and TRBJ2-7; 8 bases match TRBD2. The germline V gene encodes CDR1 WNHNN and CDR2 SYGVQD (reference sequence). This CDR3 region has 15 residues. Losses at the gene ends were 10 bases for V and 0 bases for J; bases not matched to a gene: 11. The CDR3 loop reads CATKGSGKISYEQYF. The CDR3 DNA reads TGCGCCACCAAAGGTAGCGGGAAGATCTCCTACGAGCAGTACTTC.

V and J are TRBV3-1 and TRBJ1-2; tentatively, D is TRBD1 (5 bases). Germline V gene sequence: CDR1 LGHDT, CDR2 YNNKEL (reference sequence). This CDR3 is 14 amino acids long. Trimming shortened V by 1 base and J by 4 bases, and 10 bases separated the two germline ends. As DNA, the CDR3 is TGTGCCAGCAGCCAAGCGGGCAGGGTCTATGGCTACACCTTC. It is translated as CASSQAGRVYGYTF.

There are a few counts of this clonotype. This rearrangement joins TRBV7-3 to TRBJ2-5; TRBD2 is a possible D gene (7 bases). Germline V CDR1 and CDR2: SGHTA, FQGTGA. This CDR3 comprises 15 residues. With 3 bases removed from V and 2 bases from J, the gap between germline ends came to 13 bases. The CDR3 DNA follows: TGTGCCAGCAGCTTTGGGGGGGCGTCTCAAGAGACCCAGTACTTC. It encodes CASSFGGASQETQYF.

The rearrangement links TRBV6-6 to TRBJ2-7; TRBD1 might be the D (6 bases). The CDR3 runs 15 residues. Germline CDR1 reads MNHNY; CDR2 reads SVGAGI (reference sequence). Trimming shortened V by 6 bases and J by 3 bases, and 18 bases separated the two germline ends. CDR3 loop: CASRFPDSTFYEQYF. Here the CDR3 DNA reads TGTGCCAGCAGATTTCCGGACAGTACTTTCTACGAGCAGTACTTC.

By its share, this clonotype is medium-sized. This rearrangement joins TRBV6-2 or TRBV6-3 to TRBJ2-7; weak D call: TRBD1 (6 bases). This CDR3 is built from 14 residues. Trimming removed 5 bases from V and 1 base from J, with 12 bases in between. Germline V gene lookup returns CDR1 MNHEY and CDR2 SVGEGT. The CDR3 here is CASSLPDSSYEQYF. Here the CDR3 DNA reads TGTGCCAGCAGTCTGCCGGACAGTTCCTACGAGCAGTACTTC.

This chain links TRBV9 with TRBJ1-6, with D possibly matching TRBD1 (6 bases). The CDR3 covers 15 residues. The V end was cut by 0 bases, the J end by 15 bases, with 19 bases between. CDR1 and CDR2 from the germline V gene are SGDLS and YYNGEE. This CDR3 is CASSVEGQGKVVLHF. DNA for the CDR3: TGTGCCAGCAGCGTAGAAGGGCAGGGGAAGGTTGTCCTCCACTTT. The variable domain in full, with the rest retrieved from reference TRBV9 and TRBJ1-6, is DSGVTQTPKHLITATGQRVTLRCSPRSGDLSVYWYQQSLDQGLQFLIQYYNGEERAKGNILERFSAQQFPDLHSELNLSSLELGDSALYFCASSVEGQGKVVLHFGNGTRLTVT.

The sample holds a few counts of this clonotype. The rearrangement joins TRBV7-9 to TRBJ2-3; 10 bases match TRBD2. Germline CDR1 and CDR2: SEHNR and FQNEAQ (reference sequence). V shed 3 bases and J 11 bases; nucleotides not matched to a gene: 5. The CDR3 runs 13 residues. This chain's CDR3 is CASSFPSGSWQYF. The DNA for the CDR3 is TGTGCCAGCAGCTTCCCTAGCGGGAGTTGGCAGTATTTT. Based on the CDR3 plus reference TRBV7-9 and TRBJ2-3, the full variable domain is DTGVSQNPRHKITKRGQNVTFRCDPISEHNRLYWYRQTLGQGPEFLTYFQNEAQLEKSRLLSDRFSAERPKGSFSTLEIQRTEQGDSAMYLCASSFPSGSWQYFGPGTRLTVL.

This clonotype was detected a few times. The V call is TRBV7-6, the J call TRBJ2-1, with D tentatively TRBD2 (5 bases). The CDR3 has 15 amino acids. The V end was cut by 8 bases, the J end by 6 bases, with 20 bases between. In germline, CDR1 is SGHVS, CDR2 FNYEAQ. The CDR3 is CASAISTSFGNEQFF. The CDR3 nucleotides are TGTGCCAGCGCCATTAGTACTAGTTTCGGCAATGAGCAGTTCTTC.

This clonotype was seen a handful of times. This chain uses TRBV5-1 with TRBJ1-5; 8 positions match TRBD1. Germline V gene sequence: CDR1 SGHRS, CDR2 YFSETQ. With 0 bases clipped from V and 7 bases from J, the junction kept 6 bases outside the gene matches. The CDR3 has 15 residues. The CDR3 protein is CASSLDRTGNQPQHF. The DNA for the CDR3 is TGCGCCAGCAGCTTGGACCGGACAGGGAACCAGCCCCAGCATTTT.

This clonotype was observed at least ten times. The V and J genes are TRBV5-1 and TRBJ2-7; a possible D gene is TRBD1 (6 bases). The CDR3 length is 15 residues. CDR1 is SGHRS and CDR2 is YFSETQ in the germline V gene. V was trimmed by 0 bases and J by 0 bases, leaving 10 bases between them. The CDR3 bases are TGCGCCAGCAGCTTGGTTTGGGGGCCCTCCTACGAGCAGTACTTC. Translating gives CASSLVWGPSYEQYF.

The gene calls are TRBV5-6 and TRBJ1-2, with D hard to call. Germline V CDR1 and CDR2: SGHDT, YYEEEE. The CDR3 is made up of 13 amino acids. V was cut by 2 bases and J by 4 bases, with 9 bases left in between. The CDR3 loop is CASSFGQLYGYTF. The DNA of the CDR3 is TGTGCCAGCAGCTTTGGCCAGCTCTATGGCTACACCTTC.

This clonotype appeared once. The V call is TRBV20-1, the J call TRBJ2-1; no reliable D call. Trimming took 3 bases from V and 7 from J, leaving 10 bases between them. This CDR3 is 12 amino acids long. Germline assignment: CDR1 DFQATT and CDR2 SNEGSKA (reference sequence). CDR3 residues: CSARVGMNEQFF. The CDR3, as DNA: TGCAGTGCTAGGGTGGGGATGAATGAGCAGTTCTTC.

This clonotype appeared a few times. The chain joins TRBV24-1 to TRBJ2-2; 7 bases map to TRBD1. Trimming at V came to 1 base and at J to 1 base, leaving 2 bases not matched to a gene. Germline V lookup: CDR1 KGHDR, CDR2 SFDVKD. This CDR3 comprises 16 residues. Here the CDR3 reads CATSDLNRGNTGELFF. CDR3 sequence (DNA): TGTGCCACCAGTGATTTAAACAGGGGGAACACCGGGGAGCTGTTTTTT.

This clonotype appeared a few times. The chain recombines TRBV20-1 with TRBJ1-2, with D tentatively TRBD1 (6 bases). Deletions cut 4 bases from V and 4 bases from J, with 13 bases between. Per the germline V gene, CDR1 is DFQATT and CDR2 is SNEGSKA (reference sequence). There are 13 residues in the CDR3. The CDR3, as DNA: TGCAGTGCTAACAGGGTTTCTGCCTATGGCTACACCTTC. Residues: CSANRVSAYGYTF.

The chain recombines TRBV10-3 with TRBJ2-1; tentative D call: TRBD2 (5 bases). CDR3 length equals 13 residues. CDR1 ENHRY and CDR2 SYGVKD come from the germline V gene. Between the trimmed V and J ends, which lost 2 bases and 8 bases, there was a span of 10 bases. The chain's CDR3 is CAISEGLGDEQFF. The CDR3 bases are TGTGCCATCAGTGAGGGACTCGGCGATGAGCAGTTCTTC.

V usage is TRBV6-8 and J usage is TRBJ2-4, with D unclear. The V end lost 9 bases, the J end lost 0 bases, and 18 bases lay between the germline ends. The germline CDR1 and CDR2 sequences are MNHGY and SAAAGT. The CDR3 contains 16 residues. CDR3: CARGISIHPAKNIQYF. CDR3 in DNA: TGTGCCAGGGGAATTAGCATACACCCAGCCAAAAACATTCAGTACTTC.

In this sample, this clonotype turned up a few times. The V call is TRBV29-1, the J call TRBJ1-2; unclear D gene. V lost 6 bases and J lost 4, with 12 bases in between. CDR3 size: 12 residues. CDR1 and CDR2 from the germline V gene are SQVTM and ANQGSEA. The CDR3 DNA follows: TGCAGCGTCAGAGCCACCACCTATGGCTACACCTTC. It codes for CSVRATTYGYTF. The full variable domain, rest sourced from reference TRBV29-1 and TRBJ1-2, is SAVISQKPSRDICQRGTSLTIQCQVDSQVTMMFWYRQQPGQSLTLIATANQGSEATYESGFVIDKFPISRPNLTFSTLTVSNMSPEDSSIYLCSVRATTYGYTFGSGTRLTVV.

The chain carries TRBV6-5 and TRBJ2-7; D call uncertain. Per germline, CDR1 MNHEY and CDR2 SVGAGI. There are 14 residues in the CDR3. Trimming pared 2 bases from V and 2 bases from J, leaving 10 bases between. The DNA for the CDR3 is TGTGCCAGCAGTTACGGGGTTGGGACCTACGAGCAGTACTTC. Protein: CASSYGVGTYEQYF.